Listed here are 3 T cell receptor beta chains from one sample, sequenced in a study of brain metastases from non-small cell lung cancer. Profiled with immunoSEQ multiplex PCR; TCRdb holds only in-frame clones, not every one. The sample has approximately 3,000 clones, around 88% seen once. Material for sequencing was primary lung tumor tissue. The receptors shown here come from a donor older than 35 with non-small cell lung cancer.

The V call is TRBV13, the J call TRBJ2-3, with a tentative D call TRBD1 (5 bases). Germline loops: CDR1 PRHDT, CDR2 FYEKMQ (reference sequence). CDR3 size: 14 residues. V was pared by 0 bases and J by 6 bases, with 10 bases between. CDR3 sequence (DNA): TGTGCCAGCAGCTTAGGGGGCCAGGGTGATACGCAGTATTTT. Protein product: CASSLGGQGDTQYF.

There are a few counts of this clone. The V call is TRBV4-3, the J call TRBJ2-2, with unresolved D. The V and J ends lost 0 bases and 0 bases respectively, with 8 bases between them. Germline V lookup: CDR1 LGHNA, CDR2 YSLEER. This CDR3 contains 16 residues. In DNA form, the CDR3 reads TGCGCCAGCAGCCAAGATTTCGGAGCGAACACCGGGGAGCTGTTTTTT. Translating it yields CASSQDFGANTGELFF.

This clone was seen a few times. The chain carries TRBV7-6 and TRBJ2-7; TRBD2 agrees at 8 bases. Looked up from germline, CDR1 is SGHVS and CDR2 is FNYEAQ. The CDR3 loop spans 13 amino acids. The ends lost 5 bases at V and 7 bases at J; junction bases unmatched: 7. The CDR3 DNA follows: TGTGCCAGCAGCCCCACGGGACTAGGTGAGCAGTACTTC. Residues: CASSPTGLGEQYF.